Listed below are T cell receptor beta chains from one sample, sequenced in a study of blood T cell repertoires in COVID-19. The data were produced by immunoSEQ multiplex PCR, yet TCRdb's version contains in-frame clones alone and is incomplete. The table lists under 300,000 clones, 88% of them singletons. Sequencing was performed on PBMCs or T cells enriched from blood (not recorded which). These receptors were obtained from a woman aged 25-40 years who had recovered from COVID-19. CDR3s include the opening cysteine and the closing phenylalanine or tryptophan. A D gene is named only where the DNA matches it firmly. Clone size is shown for a subset of rows, as once, few, many or a class of expanded clone.

j_gene,d_gene,v_gene,abundance,CDR3nt,CDR3aa
TRBJ2-5,TRBD1,TRBV5-1,.,TGCGCCAGCAGCGTGGGGACAGGGGCCGGAGAGACCCAGTACTTC,CASSVGTGAGETQYF
TRBJ1-5,.,TRBV3-1/TRBV3-2,.,TGTGCCAGCAGCCAAAACAGGGGCAATCAGCCCCAGCATTTT,CASSQNRGNQPQHF
TRBJ1-2,.,TRBV5-1,.,TGCGCCAGCAGCCCACAGGTCCCTAACTATGGCTACACCTTC,CASSPQVPNYGYTF
TRBJ2-7,.,TRBV6-4,.,TGTGCCAGCAGTGAGGGGTGGGGGCGCTCCTACGAGCAGTACTTC,CASSEGWGRSYEQYF
TRBJ1-1,TRBD1,TRBV28,.,TGTGCCAGCAGTTCAACGAGGACAGGGGCGCGAGCTTTCTTT,CASSSTRTGARAFF
TRBJ2-2,.,TRBV19,.,TGTGCCAGTAGTACCCGACGACAGGTCTCCGGGGAGCTGTTTTTT,CASSTRRQVSGELFF
TRBJ1-2,.,TRBV25-1,.,TGTGCCAGCAGTGGGCCCTATGGCTACACCTTC,CASSGPYGYTF
TRBJ1-3,.,TRBV30,.,TGTGCCTCGCAGGTGACTGGAAACACCATATATTTT,CASQVTGNTIYF
TRBJ1-5,.,TRBV6-4,.,TGTGCCAGCAGTGAAATGCCAGGGGATGGTCAGCCCCAGCATTTT,CASSEMPGDGQPQHF
TRBJ1-1,.,TRBV7-9,.,TGTGCCAGCAGCCCCCGACAGCTTGAAGCTTTCTTT,CASSPRQLEAFF
TRBJ2-7,.,TRBV9,.,TGTGCCAGCAGCCCCACTAGCCAGGCTGCCTACGAGCAGTACTTC,CASSPTSQAAYEQYF
TRBJ1-2,.,TRBV18,once,TGTGCCAGCTCACCAGGACAGCCCGGAACCTATGGCTACACCTTC,CASSPGQPGTYGYTF
TRBJ1-5,.,TRBV27,.,TGTGCCAGCAGTACCGGGCAGGGCAGACAGCCCCAGCATTTT,CASSTGQGRQPQHF
TRBJ2-5,TRBD2,TRBV5-4,once,TGTGCCAGCAGTCATAGCGGGGACCTTGATACCCAGTACTTC,CASSHSGDLDTQYF
TRBJ2-7,.,TRBV10-3,.,TGTGCCATCAGTGAGTCGAGGGAGCAGTACTTC,CAISESREQYF
TRBJ1-5,.,TRBV30,.,TGTGCCTGGAGTGTAGACGGACAGCAACCGCCCCAGCATTTT,CAWSVDGQQPPQHF
TRBJ2-7,.,TRBV27,.,TGTGCCAGCAGCAGAAGTCGCTACGAGCAGTACTTC,CASSRSRYEQYF
TRBJ1-2,.,TRBV6-2/TRBV6-3,.,TGTGCCAGCAGTCAACCGGCGGGGGGCGTGGACTATGGCTACACCTTC,CASSQPAGGVDYGYTF
TRBJ2-5,TRBD1,TRBV9,.,TGTGCCAGCAGCGCCCGGACAGGGACAGAGACCCAGTACTTC,CASSARTGTETQYF
TRBJ1-2,TRBD1,TRBV5-1,.,TGCGCCAGCAGCTCCTCCGGGACAGGAAGCTTCTATGGCTACACCTTC,CASSSSGTGSFYGYTF
TRBJ1-6,.,TRBV11-3,.,TGTGCCAGCAGCTTAGTCCCGGGGATGGGACCCCTCCACTTT,CASSLVPGMGPLHF
TRBJ2-2,TRBD1,TRBV29-1,once,TGCAGCGTCCGGACAGGGGGCGCCAAGGCGGGAGAAACCGGGGAGCTGTTTTTT,CSVRTGGAKAGETGELFF
TRBJ1-1,.,TRBV5-5,.,TGTGCCAGCAGCTTGGGGGGCCAGAAAGCTTTCTTT,CASSLGGQKAFF
TRBJ2-3,.,TRBV21-1,.,TGTGCCAGCAGCCCCACCTCTAGCGAACCAGATACGCAGTATTTT,CASSPTSSEPDTQYF
TRBJ1-2,.,TRBV9,.,TGTGCCAGCAGTCGTAGGACGGGGTTCGGCTACACCTTC,CASSRRTGFGYTF
TRBJ1-1,.,TRBV7-9,.,TGTGCCAGCAGCTTTTTTTTACGGGACACTGAAGCTTTCTTT,CASSFFLRDTEAFF
TRBJ1-3,TRBD1,TRBV18,.,TGTGCCAGCTCACCACTTGAGAAACAGGGGAGCTCTGGAAACACCATATATTTT,CASSPLEKQGSSGNTIYF
TRBJ2-7,.,TRBV5-1,.,TGCGCCAGCAGCTGCGTAAGGACACGCGAACCTTCCTACGAGCAGTACTTC,CASSCVRTREPSYEQYF
TRBJ2-3,TRBD2,TRBV4-3,.,TGCGCCAGCAGCCAAGATACAGGACTAGCGTTTCAGTATTTT,CASSQDTGLAFQYF
TRBJ2-5,.,TRBV7-3,.,TGTGCCAGCAGCTTATGGGGACTTGAACAAGAGACCCAGTACTTC,CASSLWGLEQETQYF
TRBJ2-2,.,TRBV30,.,TGTGCCTGCTTGCTGGGGGCCTACACCGGGGAGCTGTTTTTT,CACLLGAYTGELFF